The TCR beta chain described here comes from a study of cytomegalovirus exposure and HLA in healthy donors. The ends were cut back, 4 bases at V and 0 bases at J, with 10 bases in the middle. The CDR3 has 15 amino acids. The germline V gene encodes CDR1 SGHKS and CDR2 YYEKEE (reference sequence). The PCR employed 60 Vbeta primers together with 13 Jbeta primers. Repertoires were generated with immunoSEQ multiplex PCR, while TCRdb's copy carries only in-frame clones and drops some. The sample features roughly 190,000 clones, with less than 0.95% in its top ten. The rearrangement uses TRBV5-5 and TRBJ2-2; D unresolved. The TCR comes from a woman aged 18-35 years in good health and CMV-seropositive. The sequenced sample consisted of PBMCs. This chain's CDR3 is CASSATDSNTGELFF. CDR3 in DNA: TGTGCCAGCAGCGCTACTGATTCGAACACCGGGGAGCTGTTTTTT.